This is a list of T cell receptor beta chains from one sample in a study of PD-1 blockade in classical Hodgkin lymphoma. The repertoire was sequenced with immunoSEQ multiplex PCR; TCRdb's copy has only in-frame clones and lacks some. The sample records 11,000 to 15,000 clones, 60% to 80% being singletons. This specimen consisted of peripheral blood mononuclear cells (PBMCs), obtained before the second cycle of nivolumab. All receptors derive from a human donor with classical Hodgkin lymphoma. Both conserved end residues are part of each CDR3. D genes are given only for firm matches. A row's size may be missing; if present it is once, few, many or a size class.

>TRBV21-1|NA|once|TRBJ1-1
CASSKATGGDSGDTEAFF
TGTGCCAGCAGCAAAGCCACGGGGGGCGATTCGGGGGACACTGAAGCTTTCTTT
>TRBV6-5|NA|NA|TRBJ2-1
CASSYSGRVRDEQFF
TGTGCCAGCAGTTACTCGGGCCGGGTACGGGATGAGCAGTTCTTC
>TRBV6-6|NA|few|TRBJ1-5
CASSLWGAASAQHF
TGTGCCAGCAGTCTGTGGGGGGCCGCTTCGGCCCAGCATTTT
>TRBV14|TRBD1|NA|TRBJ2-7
CASSQEKGTGAYEQYF
TGTGCCAGCAGCCAAGAGAAAGGGACAGGGGCCTACGAGCAGTACTTC
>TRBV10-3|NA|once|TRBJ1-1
CAISTLGSLNTEAFF
TGTGCCATCAGCACGCTTGGGTCCCTGAACACTGAAGCTTTCTTT
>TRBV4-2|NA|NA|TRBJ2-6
CASSPGSSSGANVLTF
TGTGCCAGCAGCCCCGGCAGTTCCTCTGGGGCCAACGTCCTGACTTTC
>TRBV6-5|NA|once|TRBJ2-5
CASSSPGAETQYF
TGTGCCAGCAGCTCCCCCGGGGCAGAGACCCAGTACTTC
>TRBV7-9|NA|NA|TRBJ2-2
CASSLVTGELFF
TGTGCCAGCAGCTTAGTCACCGGGGAGCTGTTTTTT
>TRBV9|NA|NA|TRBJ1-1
CASSTGRYSNTEAFF
TGTGCCAGCAGCACAGGGAGGTATTCGAACACTGAAGCTTTCTTT
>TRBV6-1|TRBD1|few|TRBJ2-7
CASSEFESIGTAYEQYF
TGTGCCAGCAGTGAGTTTGAGTCTATAGGGACAGCTTACGAGCAGTACTTC
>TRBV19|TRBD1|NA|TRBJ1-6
CASKTGDSLNSPLHF
TGTGCCAGTAAAACAGGGGACTCCCTCAATTCACCCCTCCACTTT
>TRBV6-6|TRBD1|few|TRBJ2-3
CASSYSGRQGTDTQYF
TGTGCCAGCAGTTACTCGGGGAGACAGGGTACAGATACGCAGTATTTT
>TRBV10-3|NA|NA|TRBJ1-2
CAISESGGLSYGYTF
TGTGCCATCAGTGAGTCTGGGGGTTTGAGCTATGGCTACACCTTC
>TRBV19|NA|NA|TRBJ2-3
CASSKLGNTDTQYF
TGTGCCAGTAGTAAGCTCGGCAACACAGATACGCAGTATTTT
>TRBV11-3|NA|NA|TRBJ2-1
CASSYVAVTYNEQFF
TGTGCCAGCAGCTACGTAGCGGTAACCTACAATGAGCAGTTCTTC
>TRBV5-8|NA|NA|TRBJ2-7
CASSLPGVDYEQYF
TGTGCCAGCAGCTTGCCTGGGGTTGACTACGAGCAGTACTTC
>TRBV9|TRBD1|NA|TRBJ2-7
CASSQTGGFGEQYF
TGTGCCAGCAGCCAGACAGGGGGCTTTGGCGAGCAGTACTTC
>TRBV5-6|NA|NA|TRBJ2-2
CASSLGLNTGELFF
TGTGCCAGCAGCTTAGGCCTAAACACCGGGGAGCTGTTTTTT
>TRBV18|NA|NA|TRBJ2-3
CASSPVQGGITDTQYF
TGTGCCAGCTCACCAGTCCAGGGGGGGATCACAGATACGCAGTATTTT
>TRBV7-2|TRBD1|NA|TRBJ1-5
CASRSTGGNQPQHF
TGTGCCAGCAGATCAACAGGGGGCAATCAGCCCCAGCATTTT